This T cell receptor beta chain was sequenced for a study of Tregs in tolerant kidney transplant recipients (dated by TCRdb to between 2018 and 2020). In terms of the full investigation: The transplants used related donors along with nonmyeloablative bone marrow transplantation, and in the human trials mixed chimerism was transient. The study applied TCRbeta sequencing to find donor-specific regulatory T cells before combined kidney and bone marrow transplantation and then followed those same cells after transplant. The paper as a whole reports these results and caveats: Expanding Tregs with activated donor B cells appeared to identify the most biologically relevant and donor-specific TCRbeta repertoire. For some patients the PCR primers changed over time, which made it impossible to compare the samples from those patients at the nucleotide level. Because only a small number of patients were included, the study had limitations, and the results will need to be validated in larger populations as well as under other immunosuppression protocols. Biological reproducibility was not directly assessed, although technical replication error appeared to be minimal. Donor-specific Treg expansion was found to exceed global Treg expansion in tolerant patients, suggesting antigen-driven rather than nonspecific expansion.

In the case of this clone: Its target antigen remains unknown. The read ends 3 residues before the CDR3 terminus; that terminus is restored from the germline J gene.

As encoded in the germline V gene, CDR1 is MNHNS while CDR2 is SASEGT. CDR3 length: 15 amino acids, cysteine to phenylalanine. Part of the CDR3 DNA is given, 36 bases translated from base 1. Trimming leaves V shorter by 4 bases and J shorter by 3 bases, with the junction holding 6 bases beyond the gene matches. Genomic DNA was extracted from sorted cells with the QIAGEN DNeasy Blood and Tissue Kit for TCRbeta CDR3 sequencing. High-throughput TCRbeta CDR3 sequencing, including PCR amplification with bias correction and internal controls, was performed commercially through immunoSEQ. From the authors' description of their analysis: A unique productive TCRbeta sequence was defined by the CDR3 nucleotide sequence when primers matched, and otherwise by the CDR3 amino acid sequence together with the Vbeta and Jbeta genes. Sorting error was corrected by removing sequences shared between sorted populations at a frequency ratio of 2:1 or less, and the remaining shared sequences were assigned to the higher population. A sequence was defined as donor-reactive if the sequence was expanded at least 5-fold in CFSE-low cells compared with unstimulated cells and had a frequency of at least 0.01% in CFSE-low cells. Repertoire divergence was quantified by Jensen-Shannon divergence calculated from the top 100 TCRbeta sequences ranked by frequency. For any sample with multiple sequencing runs, sorting error was corrected in each run separately before the runs were pooled. Drawn from immuneACCESS, this table holds only the in-frame rearrangements with V and J called that TCRdb kept. Clones are partly lost; checked studies trace under half to an unresolved V gene and leave the rest unexplained. That table is the source of V, J and clone size, and D and trimming were worked out from the DNA. The table for this sample shows roughly 50,000 clones. Of the sample, 0.83% is held by the ten largest clones.

What this sample's time point label stands for: blood sample drawn before combined kidney and bone marrow transplant. Unstimulated Tregs (CD4+CD25+CD127-), CD4+ non-Tregs (CD4+CD25-), CD4 and CD8 cells were FACS-sorted from thawed PBMCs. 4 combined kidney and bone marrow transplant recipients from the ITN036ST trial were included as patients, and samples were available only from these trial subjects. Healthy control blood was processed by Ficoll density gradient to PBMCs and cryopreserved; patient PBMCs were collected before and after transplant. The origin of this receptor is a human donor who received a combined kidney and bone marrow transplant. Sample: CD4+ T cells from blood, taken before the transplant. The chain links TRBV6-1 with TRBJ2-3, and 8 junctional nucleotides match TRBD2. The CDR3 reads CASSVVGGVTDTQYF. The sequenced CDR3 bases are TGTGCCAGCAGTGTGGTCGGGGGGGTTACAGATACG.